These T cell receptor beta chains were read from a single sample in a study of blood T cell repertoires in COVID-19. Measured with immunoSEQ multiplex PCR; TCRdb has only the in-frame clones, and not every one. This sample yields hundreds of thousands of clones, of which 82% are seen a single time; 3% to 4% belongs to the top ten. Sequencing was done on a sample of PBMCs or T cells enriched from blood (not recorded which). These receptor sequences come from an older woman who had recovered from COVID-19. Both conserved end residues are part of each CDR3. The order of the fields is J gene, clone size, D gene, V gene, CDR3 DNA, CDR3 protein. The D gene is left open where the match is weak. Part of the rows lack a size; the others show once, few, many or a class for expanded clones.

TRBJ2-7 . . TRBV12-2 TGTGCAAGTCGCTTAGAGAGACCGGACAGGGACTACGAGCAGTACTTC CASRLERPDRDYEQYF
TRBJ2-7 . TRBD2 TRBV4-3 TGCGCCAGCAGCCAAGCAACCGCGGGGAAATCTAGCGGGGGCTCCTACGAGCAGTACTTC CASSQATAGKSSGGSYEQYF
TRBJ1-2 . . TRBV27 TGTGCCAGCAGTTTCTCGACAGGAGCTAACTATGGCTACACCTTC CASSFSTGANYGYTF
TRBJ2-7 . . TRBV6-2/TRBV6-3 TGTGCCAGCAGTTACCAAAGGGGCGAGCAGTACTTC CASSYQRGEQYF
TRBJ1-4 once . TRBV9 TGTGCCAGCAGCGTTTCCGGTAATGAAAAACTGTTTTTT CASSVSGNEKLFF
TRBJ2-7 . . TRBV2 TGTGCCAGCAGTGATATAATTTCCTCCTACGAGCAGTACTTC CASSDIISSYEQYF
TRBJ1-4 . . TRBV7-6 TGTGCCAGCAGCTTAAATCTAGTCAGGGATGGAAAACTGTTTTTT CASSLNLVRDGKLFF
TRBJ1-2 . . TRBV5-3 TGTGCCAGAAGCTTGCGGGCAGGGGAACCGCGCGACTATGGCTACACCTTC CARSLRAGEPRDYGYTF
TRBJ2-2 . TRBD2 TRBV10-3 TGTGCCATCAAGGATACGGGGGGGCCCGGGGAGCTGTTTTTT CAIKDTGGPGELFF
TRBJ2-2 . TRBD2 TRBV5-1 TGCGCCAGCAGAGGGGAGCGGGGGTTCCCGAACACCGGGGAGCTGTTTTTT CASRGERGFPNTGELFF
TRBJ2-2 . . TRBV5-1 TGCGCCAGCAGCTTCAAACAGGGCTCTAACACCGGGGAGCTGTTTTTT CASSFKQGSNTGELFF
TRBJ2-4 . TRBD1 TRBV19 TGTGCCAGTAGTAGATCCGGGACAGAGGGTTCCAAAAACATTCAGTACTTC CASSRSGTEGSKNIQYF
TRBJ1-2 . . TRBV6-5 TGTGCCAGCAGTTTTTCGGCCAGGGGAAACTATGGCTACACCTTC CASSFSARGNYGYTF